One TCR beta chain is described in this entry. Its antigen is not known. Sorts that each held a few hundred thousand cells were run in triplicate for every CD8+ T cell subset. Cells classed as naive CD8+ T cells were CD45RO-CCR7+CD27+CD95-. Through 5' RACE with UMI labels, the TRB cDNA libraries were prepared. Reanalyzing the 5' RACE reads, TCRdb keeps one entry per CDR3 protein, without DNA. The sample shows 130,000 or so distinct CDR3 sequences, and 0.41% sits with its ten largest clones. Germline values: CDR1 LGHNA, CDR2 YNFKEQ. This CDR3 has 14 residues. The data derive from a study of CXCR3-negative and CXCR3-positive naive CD8 T cells. Study conclusions and caveats: Memory CD8+ cells showed much lower diversity, while both naive subsets were comparably high. Naive subsets expressed similar surface CD5; TRB CDR3 features served to infer TCR strength. CXCR3-positive naive cells carried more hydrophobic TRB CDR3s than CXCR3-negative ones.

The sequenced material came from naive CXCR3+ CD8+ T cells from blood. As to subset: CD45RO-CCR7+CD27+CD95- naive CD8+ T cells expressing CXCR3 (TNR3+). The chain links TRBV4-2 to TRBJ2-1; the TRBD2 assignment by TCRdb is unverifiable without DNA. This clonotype was sampled from a human donor in good health. Some clones in this sample may be carry-over from other donors' samples. The CDR3 here is CASSPSAGANEQFF.